A single sample is the source of the 26 T cell receptor beta chains below, sequenced in a study of neurological immune-mediated disorders. MiXCR was run by TCRdb on the 5' RACE reads, yielding one entry per CDR3 protein. The sample carries fewer than 70,000 distinct CDR3 sequences, around 9.7% recorded once. Time point described: longitudinal time-point 2. Source material: PBMCs. Source of these receptors: a man aged 30 to 45 in good health.

This clonotype was observed many times. The rearrangement uses TRBV20-1 and TRBJ1-2, with unresolved D. This CDR3 comprises 13 residues. V was pared by 5 bases and J by 2 bases, with 12 bases between. Per germline, CDR1 DFQATT and CDR2 SNEGSKA (reference sequence). The CDR3: CSAERGLNYGYTF. The CDR3 bases are TGCAGTGCTGAACGCGGACTAAACTATGGCTACACCTTC.

This clonotype was observed many times. The chain combines TRBV5-1 with TRBJ1-4; possibly TRBD1 for D (5 bases). The germline V gene encodes CDR1 SGHRS and CDR2 YFSETQ. Trimming removed 3 bases from V and 5 bases from J, with 11 bases in between. The CDR3 has 14 residues. The CDR3 here is CASSSGLTNEKLFF. The CDR3 region has the DNA TGCGCCAGCAGCTCGGGACTGACGAATGAAAAACTGTTTTTT.

At least ten counts were recorded for this clonotype. The chain is built from TRBV5-1 and TRBJ1-1; D gene uncertain. V lost 0 bases, J lost 4 bases, and 13 bases lay in between. CDR1 is SGHRS, CDR2 YFSETQ, per germline. This CDR3 is built from 15 residues. This CDR3 is CASSLVGSARTEAFF. DNA of the CDR3: TGCGCCAGCAGCTTGGTAGGGTCCGCCCGCACTGAAGCTTTCTTT.

At least ten counts were recorded for this clonotype. The V call is TRBV7-9, the J call TRBJ2-7; the match to TRBD2 covers 11 bases. This CDR3 comprises 14 residues. Germline V gives CDR1 SEHNR, CDR2 FQNEAQ (reference sequence). V was pared by 7 bases and J by 5 bases, with 7 bases of the junction left unmatched. CDR3 amino acids: CASTVAGGSHEQYF. CDR3 in DNA: TGTGCCAGCACCGTAGCGGGAGGGTCCCACGAGCAGTACTTC.

This clonotype was seen at least ten times. This chain joins TRBV20-1 and TRBJ2-1; D may be TRBD1 or TRBD2 (6 bases each). CDR1 and CDR2 from the germline V gene are DFQATT and SNEGSKA (reference sequence). V was cut by 6 bases and J by 0 bases, with 12 bases left in between. The CDR3 has 14 amino acids. The CDR3 region has the DNA TGCAGTGCCACCGGGGGCTACTCCTACAATGAGCAGTTCTTC. Encoded protein: CSATGGYSYNEQFF.

This clonotype was seen many times. V usage is TRBV27 and J usage is TRBJ2-2; D is perhaps TRBD1 (5 bases). Trimming took 2 bases from V and 4 from J, leaving 17 bases between them. The CDR3 is 17 amino acids. The germline V gene encodes CDR1 MNHEY and CDR2 SMNVEV (reference sequence). Here the CDR3 DNA reads TGTGCCAGCAGTTTACTGGCAGGGTCATTGGGCACCGGGGAGCTGTTTTTT. This codes for CASSLLAGSLGTGELFF.

As to this clonotype: This may come from a read error, since a much larger clone is one base off. This chain connects TRBV2 to TRBJ2-1; D is unclear. The CDR3 loop spans 15 amino acids. Per germline, CDR1 SNHLY and CDR2 FYNNEI. Trimming took 10 bases from V and 0 from J, leaving 16 bases between them. The DNA for the CDR3 is TGTGCCAACAGCCCAACTCCGAGCTCCTACAATGAGCAGTTCTTC. Encoded protein: CANSPTPSSYNEQFF.

This clonotype has ten or more counts. The chain joins TRBV11-2 to TRBJ2-2, with TRBD1 identical over 8 bases. With V trimmed by 10 bases and J by 2 bases, 21 bases remained unmatched. Germline assignment: CDR1 SGHAT and CDR2 FQNNGV. The CDR3 has 19 amino acids. CDR3 sequence: CANIPQGAYDLINTGELFF. CDR3 sequence (DNA): TGTGCCAACATCCCTCAGGGGGCCTACGACTTAATCAACACCGGGGAGCTGTTTTTT. Based on the CDR3 plus reference TRBV11-2 and TRBJ2-2, the full variable domain is EAGVAQSPRYKIIEKRQSVAFWCNPISGHATLYWYQQILGQGPKLLIQFQNNGVVDDSQLPKDRFSAERLKGVDSTLKIQPAKLEDSAVYLCANIPQGAYDLINTGELFFGEGSRLTVL.

This clonotype was seen ten or more times. This chain connects TRBV28 to TRBJ2-7, with D unresolved. Germline CDR1 is MDHEN and CDR2 is SYDVKM. CDR3 length: 16 residues. Trimming left V 6 bases short and J 1 base short, with 19 bases between. The CDR3 sequence is CASSLRPASGSYEQYF. CDR3 sequence (DNA): TGTGCCAGCAGCCTCCGACCGGCCAGTGGGTCCTACGAGCAGTACTTC.

In its sample, this clonotype was seen many times. This rearrangement joins TRBV14 to TRBJ2-3, with 11 nucleotides matching TRBD2. CDR1 SGHDN and CDR2 FVKESK come from the germline V gene. V trimming: 4 bases; J trimming: 2 bases; junction bases outside the gene matches: 5. The CDR3 is made up of 16 amino acids. The CDR3 here is CASSLLAGESTDTQYF. CDR3 nucleotide sequence: TGTGCCAGCAGCCTACTAGCGGGAGAGTCCACAGATACGCAGTATTTT.

The chain combines TRBV5-1 with TRBJ2-1; no firm D call. The CDR3 is 14 residues long. V lost 4 bases and J lost 4, with 12 bases in between. Germline V gives CDR1 SGHRS, CDR2 YFSETQ. The CDR3 region has the DNA TGCGCCAGCAGCGTTAGGACGGCATACAATGAGCAGTTCTTC. Translating gives CASSVRTAYNEQFF.

This clonotype has at least ten counts. The chain is built from TRBV5-1 and TRBJ2-5, with D possibly TRBD1 on 6 matching bases. Looked up from germline, CDR1 is SGHRS and CDR2 is YFSETQ. V lost 2 bases and J lost 4, with 24 bases in between. The CDR3 extends over 18 amino acids. CDR3 DNA: TGCGCCAGCAGCTTTTTTCAGGGGACCGCTGATTTTGGAGAGACCCAGTACTTC. Its protein is CASSFFQGTADFGETQYF.

The J gene is TRBJ2-5, the V gene TRBV7-3; D not resolved. The V end lost 2 bases, the J end lost 4 bases, and 11 bases lay between the germline ends. The germline gives CDR1 SGHTA, CDR2 FQGTGA. CDR3 size: 14 residues. CDR3: CASSLFPERETQYF. CDR3 nucleotide sequence: TGTGCCAGCAGCTTATTCCCAGAGCGAGAGACCCAGTACTTC.

This clonotype was detected ten times or more. The V and J genes are TRBV7-2 and TRBJ2-7; 10 bases map to TRBD2. The V and J ends lost 9 bases and 5 bases, in that order; junction bases with no gene match: 19. Germline V gene data show CDR1 as SGHTA and CDR2 as FQGNSA. The CDR3 runs to 17 residues. CDR3 nucleotides: TGTGCCAGTATGACTAGCGGGCCTCTGAGGGAATCCCACGAGCAGTACTTC. It is translated as CASMTSGPLRESHEQYF.

Ten or more counts support this clonotype. The chain has TRBV27 and TRBJ2-7; 14 bases are shared with TRBD2. J gave up 2 bases and V 8 bases, and 2 bases lay outside the gene matches. The CDR3 runs to 14 residues. Germline V gene sequence: CDR1 MNHEY, CDR2 SMNVEV (reference sequence). CDR3 coding DNA: TGTGCCAGCGGACTAGCGGGGGGTACCTACGAGCAGTACTTC. Translation gives CASGLAGGTYEQYF.

This clonotype was recorded at least ten times. The rearrangement links TRBV6-2 or TRBV6-3 to TRBJ2-1, with D tentatively TRBD2 (6 bases). There are 14 residues in the CDR3. Germline CDR1 MNHEY, CDR2 SVGEGT. Trimming shortened V by 5 bases and J by 8 bases, and 16 bases separated the two germline ends. The CDR3 protein is CASSLSGVFDEQFF. In DNA form, the CDR3 reads TGTGCCAGCAGTCTGTCGGGAGTATTCGATGAGCAGTTCTTC.

This clonotype was seen ten or more times. The rearrangement uses TRBV27 and TRBJ2-5; D is unresolved. Looked up from germline, CDR1 is MNHEY and CDR2 is SMNVEV (reference sequence). With 3 bases removed from V and 4 bases from J, the gap between germline ends came to 9 bases. The CDR3 is made up of 13 amino acids. CDR3 nucleotide sequence: TGTGCCAGCAGTTTTTGGGAACCAGAGACCCAGTACTTC. This sequence encodes CASSFWEPETQYF.

This clonotype was detected ten times or more. V gene TRBV29-1 combines with J gene TRBJ1-5; 12 bases agree with TRBD1. V lost 6 bases and J lost 6; bases outside the gene matches: 9. The CDR3 is 15 residues long. Germline-derived CDR1 and CDR2 are SQVTM and ANQGSEA. CDR3 DNA: TGCAGCGTGGTTACCGGGACAGGGGGCGGTCAGCCCCAGCATTTT. It codes for CSVVTGTGGGQPQHF.

This clonotype appeared many times. The V and J genes are TRBV20-1 and TRBJ2-2, with 10 bases lining up with TRBD2. The V gene end was trimmed by 0 bases and the J gene end by 4 bases; junction bases not matched to a gene: 11. The CDR3 has 18 amino acids. Per germline, CDR1 DFQATT and CDR2 SNEGSKA (reference sequence). In nucleotides, the CDR3 is TGCAGTGCTAGAGATCGCGGAAGAGCGGGAGGGGTCACCGGGGAGCTGTTTTTT. Amino acid sequence: CSARDRGRAGGVTGELFF.

To note about this clonotype: One base away lies a much larger clone, so this may be a sequencing read error. CDR3 amino acids: CSARPQVQETKYF. CDR3 DNA: TGCAGTGCTAGGCCACAGGTACAAGAGACCAAGTACTTC. The gene calls are TRBV20-1 and TRBJ2-5; a weak D match, TRBD1 (5 bases). This CDR3 has 13 amino acids. Germline CDR1 and CDR2: DFQATT and SNEGSKA (reference sequence).

This clonotype was recorded once. The V and J genes are TRBV9 and TRBJ2-7; possible D gene TRBD1, 6 bases. CDR3 size: 15 residues. The ends were cut back, 3 bases at V and 4 bases at J, with 17 bases in the middle. CDR1 is SGDLS and CDR2 is YYNGEE in the germline V gene. The CDR3 loop reads CASSGGHPDTYEQYF. The DNA for the CDR3 is TGTGCCAGCAGCGGGGGACATCCCGATACTTACGAGCAGTACTTC.

In this sample, this clonotype turned up many times. V is TRBV28 and J is TRBJ1-2; D gene unclear. CDR1 and CDR2 (germline): MDHEN, SYDVKM. V lost 1 base and J 4 bases, leaving 13 bases between the germline ends. The length of the CDR3 is 15 residues. The CDR3 DNA reads as TGTGCCAGCAGTTTATCCACAACTTCCTTCTATGGCTACACCTTC. Protein sequence: CASSLSTTSFYGYTF.

This clonotype was seen a few times. The V and J genes are TRBV3-1 and TRBJ2-1; D not certain. Germline values: CDR1 LGHDT, CDR2 YNNKEL (reference sequence). The CDR3 sequence is 12 residues long. V lost 4 bases to trimming and J lost 9 bases, with 10 bases between them. CDR3 DNA: TGTGCCAGCAGCCTGGGAAATGGTGAGCAGTTCTTC. Translation gives CASSLGNGEQFF.

Ten or more counts support this clonotype. J is TRBJ2-5 and V is TRBV20-1; D might be TRBD2 (5 bases). Trimming removed 4 bases at V and 3 bases at J, with 9 bases between. The V gene's germline CDR1 is DFQATT and CDR2 SNEGSKA (reference sequence). This CDR3 is 12 amino acids long. CDR3 nucleotides: TGCAGTGCTATTCGGGATAAAGAGACCCAGTACTTC. Its protein is CSAIRDKETQYF.

This clonotype came up many times. This chain links TRBV20-1 with TRBJ2-7; 13 bases line up with TRBD2. Germline V gene lookup returns CDR1 DFQATT and CDR2 SNEGSKA (reference sequence). V was clipped by 6 bases and J by 2 bases; unmatched bases: 4. This CDR3 is built from 14 residues. The CDR3 DNA is TGCAGTGCCGAAACTAGCGGGAGGGCCTACGAGCAGTACTTC. It is translated as CSAETSGRAYEQYF.

This clonotype has a count of ten or more. The chain joins TRBV7-6 to TRBJ2-7; D not certain. The CDR3 is made up of 13 amino acids. Trimming took 3 bases from V and 5 from J, leaving 11 bases between them. The germline V gene has CDR1 SGHVS and CDR2 FNYEAQ. The CDR3 region has the DNA TGTGCCAGCAGCTTCCAGGAAAGAGACGAGCAGTACTTC. It is translated as CASSFQERDEQYF.